This note documents a single TCR beta chain sequence. In the source study's methods: Quantification of nucleated cells was approximated via reference gene primer amplification. Assay used: immunoSEQ multiplex PCR; TCRdb lists only in-frame clones, some missing. The V and J calls and the clone size are those of that table, but D and trimming were determined from the DNA. The sample gives about 73,000 clones, roughly 80% of which show up once; more than 20% is in the top ten. The data originate from a study of blood T cell repertoires in COVID-19. Study at large: Sites across the United States, Italy and Spain contributed samples from acute and convalescent COVID-19. Sample material is recorded as cDNA or gDNA derived from T cells, B-cell-depleted T cells, or PBMCs.

Trimming shortened V by 3 bases and J by 0 bases, and 14 bases separated the two germline ends. There are 17 residues in the CDR3. Germline CDR1 KGHDR, CDR2 SFDVKD. The J gene is TRBJ1-5, the V gene TRBV24-1, with a tentative D call TRBD1 (6 bases). Material for sequencing was peripheral blood. The sequence derives from a woman in her 70s with acute or convalescent COVID-19. For the CDR3, the DNA is TGTGCCACCAGTGATCCTGCTACAGGGAATAGCAATCAGCCCCAGCATTTT. Translation gives CATSDPATGNSNQPQHF.